The text below deals with one T cell receptor (beta chain). Germline CDR1 and CDR2: SGHTA and FQGNSA. V lost 5 bases and J lost 3; bases outside the gene matches: 12. There are 17 residues in the CDR3. TCRdb fed the RT-PCR reads into MiXCR, producing one record per CDR3 protein. Of about 680,000 distinct CDR3 sequences listed, 14% were seen once; the top ten hold 3% to 4.5%. The sequence derives from a female donor in good health, serving as a healthy control. Sequencing input: memory CD4+ T cells from blood. The chain employs TRBV7-2 and TRBJ2-3, with TRBD2 identical over 9 bases. The CDR3 sequence is CASSIGMRGGATDTQYF. The CDR3 DNA reads TGTGCCAGCAGCATAGGCATGCGGGGGGGTGCTACAGATACGCAGTATTTT.